There are a few counts of the clone carrying this T cell receptor beta chain. Its antigen remains unidentified. This entry comes from a study of identical twins. The authors used template switching to add a universal primer site and gave cDNA unique molecular identifiers. TCRdb fed the 5' RACE reads into MiXCR, producing one record per CDR3 protein. The data show 250,000 or so distinct CDR3 sequences, approximately 8.3% seen once. General study results and limits: Not following the same donors, the study drew its conclusions from cross-sectional statistical analysis.

These data were likewise used in another study, on yellow fever vaccine responses in identical twins.

Sequencing was carried out using CD8+ T cells sorted from blood. The receptor was derived from a woman under 30 in good health.

The chain's CDR3 is CASTYEAGGFRETQYF. The CDR3 DNA sequence: TGTGCCAGCACCTACGAAGCGGGGGGATTTCGGGAGACCCAGTACTTC. The chain has TRBV6-2 or TRBV6-3 and TRBJ2-5; 9 nucleotides match TRBD2. Germline V gene data show CDR1 as MNHEY and CDR2 as SVGEGT. After removal of 7 bases from V and 5 bases from J, the junction contained 14 bases not matched to a gene. This CDR3 has 16 amino acids.